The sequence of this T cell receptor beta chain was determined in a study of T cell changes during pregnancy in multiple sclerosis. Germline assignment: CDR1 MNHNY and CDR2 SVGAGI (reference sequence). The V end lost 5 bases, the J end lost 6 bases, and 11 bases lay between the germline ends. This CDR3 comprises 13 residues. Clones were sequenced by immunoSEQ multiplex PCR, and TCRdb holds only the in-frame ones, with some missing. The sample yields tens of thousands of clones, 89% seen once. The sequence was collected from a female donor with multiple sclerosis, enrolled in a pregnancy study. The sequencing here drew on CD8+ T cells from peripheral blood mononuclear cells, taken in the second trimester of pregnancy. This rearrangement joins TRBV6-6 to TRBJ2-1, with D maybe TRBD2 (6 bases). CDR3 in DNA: TGTGCCAGCAGTGGTCCGGGGGTCAATGAGCAGTTCTTC. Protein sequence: CASSGPGVNEQFF.